This T cell receptor (beta chain) was profiled in a study of CD8 T cells in ankylosing spondylitis. TCRdb re-called the 5' RACE reads through MiXCR, storing one row per CDR3 protein. The repertoire holds about 240,000 distinct CDR3 sequences, with roughly 10% as singletons. This clonotype was observed a handful of times. The V gene lost 3 bases and the J gene lost 4 bases, with 15 bases spanning the gap. The CDR3 is 15 amino acids. Germline CDR1 LGHDT, CDR2 YNNKEL (reference sequence). Material for sequencing was blood, either unsorted or a sorted T cell fraction (not recorded which). This receptor was identified in a male donor with ankylosing spondylitis or in good health (not recorded which). This sequence joins TRBV3-1 and TRBJ2-5; D unclear. CDR3 sequence (DNA): TGTGCCAGCAGCCACGCCCTTGGACCCGGAGAGACCCAGTACTTC. Translating it yields CASSHALGPGETQYF.